This T cell receptor (beta chain) was obtained from a study of T cells in Graves' hyperthyroidism and ophthalmopathy. Study observations and caveats: Ophthalmopathy prediction by the model preceded onset by a median about 6.3 months. A model of 13 V-J features distinguished ophthalmopathy from stable hyperthyroidism.

Using RNA transcripts as the source, TCR beta CDR3 regions were amplified. First-round RT-PCR with HTBI primers amplified the TCR CDR3 region. TCRdb recomputed calls from the multiplex PCR reads with MiXCR, one row per CDR3 protein. The table has about 400,000 distinct CDR3 sequences, about a sixth seen once; the top ten hold less than 15%. Hyperthyroidism, newly diagnosed and lasting under 2 months, affected patients aged 18 to 65. The germline V gene has CDR1 SNHLY and CDR2 FYNNEI. Trimming stripped 2 bases from V and 7 bases from J, with 17 bases between. The CDR3 is made up of 15 amino acids. This clonotype was observed many times. Its target is not known.

The sample consisted of blood. This TCR derives from a woman aged 18 to 35 with Graves' hyperthyroidism. The rearrangement links TRBV2 to TRBJ1-2; D is unclear. The CDR3 DNA sequence: TGTGCCAGCAGTGAATCTAGGGCCCCCCTCCGTGGCTACACCTTC. Its protein is CASSESRAPLRGYTF.